This TCR beta chain derives from a study of cytomegalovirus exposure and HLA in healthy donors. This clone has a handful of counts. Its target is not known. Study-wide findings and caveats: A later analysis linked a missense DCLRE1C variant to TCR beta V- and J-gene trimming.

The PCR used 60 Vbeta and 13 Jbeta primers. The protocol was immunoSEQ multiplex PCR, while the TCRdb copy is restricted to in-frame clones and leaves out a portion. The sample has 100,000 or so clones, about 16% seen once. V lost 3 bases, J lost 2 bases, and 12 bases lay in between. The CDR3 length is 14 residues. From germline, CDR1 is SGHRS and CDR2 YFSETQ. This clonotype originated in a female donor in good health and CMV-seronegative. The rearrangement joins TRBV5-1 to TRBJ2-7; possible D gene TRBD1, 6 bases. The sample comprised PBMCs. In nucleotides, the CDR3 is TGCGCCAGCAGCTCACAGGGTATCACCTACGAGCAGTACTTC. It translates to CASSSQGITYEQYF.